Each of the 25 T cell receptor beta chains below was sequenced from the same sample in a study of blood T cell repertoires in COVID-19. TCRdb's table, derived via immunoSEQ multiplex PCR, lists solely in-frame clones and lacks some. The sample includes over 70,000 clones, roughly 81% of them seen just once. Sequenced sample: peripheral blood. These receptors were obtained from a man aged 60-69 years with COVID-19, enrolled during active disease.

This clone appeared a few times. The chain couples TRBV6-5 to TRBJ1-3, with 7 bases identical to TRBD1. CDR3 length equals 14 residues. The germline V gene has CDR1 MNHEY and CDR2 SVGAGI. J gave up 2 bases and V 10 bases, and 8 bases lay outside the gene matches. CDR3: CATNTGTAGNTIYF. The CDR3 DNA follows: TGTGCCACCAACACCGGGACAGCTGGAAACACCATATATTTT.

The rearrangement links TRBV18 to TRBJ1-1; 9 bases are shared with TRBD1. CDR1 KGHSH and CDR2 LQKENI come from the germline V gene. After removal of 6 bases from V and 2 bases from J, the junction contained 13 bases not matched to a gene. There are 17 residues in the CDR3. As DNA, the CDR3 is TGTGCCAGCTCGCCTGGGACAGGGAGGACTTCCAACACTGAAGCTTTCTTT. Protein product: CASSPGTGRTSNTEAFF.

The gene calls are TRBV6-5 and TRBJ1-5, with D unclear. Per germline, CDR1 MNHEY and CDR2 SVGAGI. This CDR3 has 13 residues. V was shortened by 2 bases and J by 4 bases, with 6 bases between the two germline ends. Here the CDR3 reads CASSYDKNQPQHF. In DNA, the CDR3 is TGTGCCAGCAGTTACGACAAAAATCAGCCCCAGCATTTT.

This clone was counted between two and nine times. V is TRBV7-2 and J is TRBJ2-1; a possible D gene is TRBD2 (5 bases). The germline V and J ends were trimmed by 5 bases and 0 bases, with 14 bases remaining between them. This CDR3 is 16 amino acids long. Germline V gene lookup returns CDR1 SGHTA and CDR2 FQGNSA. CDR3 nucleotides: TGTGCCAGCAGCCTCCTTGAGCGGAGCTCCTACAATGAGCAGTTCTTC. It specifies CASSLLERSSYNEQFF.

The chain has TRBV11-3 and TRBJ2-1; 9 bases map to TRBD1. The CDR3 runs to 17 residues. Germline lookup yields CDR1 SGHNT and CDR2 YENEEA. V lost 1 base, J lost 1 base, and 5 bases stayed unmatched. CDR3 in DNA: TGTGCCAGCAGCTTAGGGGGGACAGGGCCTTCCTACAATGAGCAGTTCTTC. This sequence encodes CASSLGGTGPSYNEQFF.

The chain employs TRBV5-4 and TRBJ2-7, with unresolved D. Germline V gene lookup returns CDR1 SGHNT and CDR2 YYREEE (reference sequence). The V gene lost 0 bases and the J gene lost 2 bases, with 12 bases spanning the gap. The CDR3 totals 15 residues. The CDR3 sequence is CASSLAGGMAYEQYF. CDR3 DNA: TGTGCCAGCAGCTTGGCCGGCGGAATGGCCTACGAGCAGTACTTC.

V is TRBV12-5 and J is TRBJ2-7, with TRBD2 matching 13 bases. V gave up 6 bases and J gave up 0 bases; unmatched junction bases: 5. Germline lookup yields CDR1 LGHNT and CDR2 FRNRAP. This CDR3 region has 16 residues. The CDR3 sequence: CASGGTSGTPSYEQYF. In DNA form, the CDR3 reads TGTGCTAGTGGGGGGACTAGCGGGACTCCCTCCTACGAGCAGTACTTC.

The V and J genes are TRBV18 and TRBJ1-1; no definite D call. V lost 3 bases to trimming and J lost 2 bases, with 7 bases between them. Germline CDR1 and CDR2: KGHSH and LQKENI. CDR3 size: 13 residues. The CDR3, as DNA: TGTGCCAGCTCACCCCTTTTTAACACTGAAGCTTTCTTT. Translated, it gives CASSPLFNTEAFF.

CDR3 sequence: CASSRGGTQSYEQYF. Here the CDR3 DNA reads TGCGCCAGCAGCCGGGGAGGGACACAATCCTACGAGCAGTACTTC. The chain is built from TRBV5-1 and TRBJ2-7; D possibly corresponds to TRBD2 (7 bases). V was trimmed by 4 bases and J by 1 base, leaving 15 bases between them. From germline, CDR1 is SGHRS and CDR2 YFSETQ. The CDR3 runs 15 residues.

The V and J genes are TRBV28 and TRBJ1-6; D is perhaps TRBD1 (5 bases). Per germline, CDR1 MDHEN and CDR2 SYDVKM. CDR3 length: 14 amino acids. The V gene lost 4 bases and the J gene lost 9 bases, with 13 bases spanning the gap. The CDR3 bases are TGTGCCAGCAGTTCCCCCAGGGTAGGTTCACCCCTCCACTTT. Translation: CASSSPRVGSPLHF.

Note on this clone: One junction end does not reproduce the germline sequence, and a read error may be involved. This chain joins TRBV5-4 and TRBJ2-2, with 8 positions matching TRBD2. In germline, CDR1 is SGHNT, CDR2 YYREEE (reference sequence). The CDR3 consists of 16 residues. The CDR3 DNA reads TGCGCCAGCAGCCCTCGGGGGGGTACTGTAGCGGGGGAGCTGTTTTTT. Translation: CASSPRGGTVAGELFF.

This clone came up once. The chain is built from TRBV7-3 and TRBJ2-1, with 7 bases identical to TRBD2. CDR1 SGHTA and CDR2 FQGTGA come from the germline V gene. The CDR3 extends over 15 amino acids. V shed 2 bases, J shed 2 bases, and the junction held 3 bases outside the gene matches. The CDR3 DNA reads TGTGCCAGCAGCTTAGGCGGGAGCGCCTACAATGAGCAGTTCTTC. This encodes CASSLGGSAYNEQFF. Together with reference TRBV7-3 and TRBJ2-1, the CDR3 gives the full variable domain: GAGVSQTPSNKVTEKGKYVELRCDPISGHTALYWYRQSLGQGPEFLIYFQGTGAADDSGLPNDRFFAVRPEGSVSTLKIQRTERGDSAVYLCASSLGGSAYNEQFFGPGTRLTVL.

The chain recombines TRBV2 with TRBJ1-1, with 8 nucleotides matching TRBD1. With V trimmed by 8 bases and J by 3 bases, 5 bases remained unmatched. The germline V gene has CDR1 SNHLY and CDR2 FYNNEI. There are 13 residues in the CDR3. Here the CDR3 DNA reads TGTGCCAGCGGGGGACAGGCCCACACTGAAGCTTTCTTT. Its translation: CASGGQAHTEAFF.

V usage is TRBV5-1 and J usage is TRBJ1-6; the D gene is possibly TRBD1 (5 bases). The V and J ends lost 0 bases and 5 bases respectively, with 9 bases between them. The germline V gene has CDR1 SGHRS and CDR2 YFSETQ. This CDR3 is built from 15 residues. The DNA of the CDR3 is TGCGCCAGCAGCTTGGCAGGGAACAATAATTCACCCCTCCACTTT. Protein product: CASSLAGNNNSPLHF.

The V gene is TRBV5-1, the J gene TRBJ2-2; 8 positions agree with TRBD1. With 5 bases clipped from V and 1 base from J, the junction kept 7 bases outside the gene matches. The length of the CDR3 is 16 residues. Germline-derived CDR1 and CDR2 are SGHRS and YFSETQ. CDR3 amino acids: CASSRVGTGNTGELFF. The DNA for the CDR3 is TGCGCCAGCAGTCGCGTGGGGACAGGGAACACCGGGGAGCTGTTTTTT.

The CDR3 reads CASSWASTNEKLFF. The CDR3 DNA reads TGTGCCAGCAGTTGGGCTTCAACTAATGAAAAACTGTTTTTT. The rearrangement links TRBV28 to TRBJ1-4; no clear D gene. The CDR3 length is 14 residues. Trimming removed 4 bases at V and 0 bases at J, with 6 bases between. Per germline, CDR1 MDHEN and CDR2 SYDVKM.

The chain carries TRBV7-2 and TRBJ1-3; D is undetermined. The V end was cut by 5 bases, the J end by 7 bases, with 15 bases between. Germline CDR1 reads SGHTA; CDR2 reads FQGNSA. This CDR3 contains 14 residues. The CDR3 DNA follows: TGTGCCAGCAGCCGGTTTGGACTGGGTAACACCATATATTTT. Its protein product is CASSRFGLGNTIYF.

The gene calls are TRBV10-3 and TRBJ1-5, with a tentative D call TRBD1 (5 bases). CDR1 is ENHRY and CDR2 is SYGVKD in the germline V gene. The CDR3 has 14 residues. Trimming shortened V by 6 bases and J by 7 bases, and 16 bases separated the two germline ends. This CDR3 reads CAIREGQGLQPQHF. DNA for the CDR3: TGTGCCATCAGAGAGGGCCAGGGTCTACAGCCCCAGCATTTT.

The chain links TRBV23-1 to TRBJ1-2, with D possibly TRBD1 on 5 matching bases. TRBV23-1 is annotated as an ORF whose role is uncertain. V was cut by 3 bases and J by 5 bases, with 13 bases left in between. This CDR3 is built from 14 residues. CDR3 residues: CASSQLGGEYGYTF. For the CDR3, the DNA is TGCGCCAGCAGTCAGCTCGGGGGAGAGTATGGCTACACCTTC.

The genes are TRBV19 and TRBJ1-2, with a weak D call TRBD1 (5 bases). The length of the CDR3 is 12 residues. V gave up 5 bases and J gave up 3 bases, with 7 bases separating them. Germline loops: CDR1 LNHDA, CDR2 SQIVND (reference sequence). In DNA form, the CDR3 reads TGTGCCAGTAGTGACAGTTACTATGGCTACACCTTC. It translates to CASSDSYYGYTF. Complete variable domain (other parts from reference TRBV19 and TRBJ1-2): DGGITQSPKYLFRKEGQNVTLSCEQNLNHDAMYWYRQDPGQGLRLIYYSQIVNDFQKGDIAEGYSVSREKKESFPLTVTSAQKNPTAFYLCASSDSYYGYTFGSGTRLTVV.

This sequence joins TRBV4-1 and TRBJ1-5; D remains unclear. Germline-derived CDR1 and CDR2 are MGHRA and YSYEKL. Trimming removed 0 bases at V and 5 bases at J, with 11 bases between. The CDR3 loop spans 15 amino acids. CDR3 region: CASSQEVTQDQPQHF. DNA for the CDR3: TGCGCCAGCAGCCAAGAGGTAACCCAGGATCAGCCCCAGCATTTT.

The V and J genes are TRBV5-1 and TRBJ1-4; D is unresolved. This CDR3 is built from 14 residues. CDR1 SGHRS and CDR2 YFSETQ come from the germline V gene. V shed 0 bases and J shed 4 bases, with 7 bases lying between them. CDR3 nucleotide sequence: TGCGCCAGCAGCTTGGGCGGGGATAATGAAAAACTGTTTTTT. Translating gives CASSLGGDNEKLFF.

This sequence joins TRBV1 and TRBJ2-1; no check of the table's D call, TRBD1, against the DNA was made. TRBV1 is recorded as a pseudogene. The CDR3 length is 13 residues. The CDR3 DNA reads TGCACCAGAACTGGGACAGGATACAATGAGCAGTTCTTC. Its translation: CTRTGTGYNEQFF.

The rearrangement links TRBV27 to TRBJ2-5; tentative D call: TRBD1 (7 bases). Per the germline V gene, CDR1 is MNHEY and CDR2 is SMNVEV (reference sequence). Trimming cost V 9 bases and J 5 bases, with 13 bases left between them. The CDR3 totals 12 residues. CDR3 bases: TGTGCCAGGGAGGGGGCGGGGGAGACCCAGTACTTC. Its protein is CAREGAGETQYF.

This chain connects TRBV5-5 to TRBJ1-2; 9 positions match TRBD1. The CDR3 loop spans 16 amino acids. The J segment lost 0 bases and the V segment lost 4 bases, leaving 7 bases of the junction unmatched. Germline CDR1 is SGHKS and CDR2 is YYEKEE (reference sequence). The CDR3 DNA follows: TGTGCCAGCAGCGGGGGACAGGGCCCAGCTAACTATGGCTACACCTTC. It yields the protein CASSGGQGPANYGYTF.